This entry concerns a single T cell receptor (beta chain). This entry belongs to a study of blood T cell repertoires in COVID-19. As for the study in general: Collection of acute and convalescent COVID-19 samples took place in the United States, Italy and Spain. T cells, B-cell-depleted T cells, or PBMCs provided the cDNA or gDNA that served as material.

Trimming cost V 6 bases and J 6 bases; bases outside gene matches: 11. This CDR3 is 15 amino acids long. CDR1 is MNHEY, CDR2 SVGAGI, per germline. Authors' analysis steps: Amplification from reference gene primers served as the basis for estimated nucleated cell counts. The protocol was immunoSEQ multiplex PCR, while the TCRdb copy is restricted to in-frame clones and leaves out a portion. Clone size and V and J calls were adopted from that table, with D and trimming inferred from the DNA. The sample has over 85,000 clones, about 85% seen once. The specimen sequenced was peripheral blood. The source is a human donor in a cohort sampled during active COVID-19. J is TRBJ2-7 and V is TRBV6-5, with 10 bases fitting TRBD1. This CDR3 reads CASSPTGGSPGEQYF. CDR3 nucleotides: TGTGCCAGCAGCCCGACAGGGGGCTCGCCGGGCGAGCAGTACTTC.